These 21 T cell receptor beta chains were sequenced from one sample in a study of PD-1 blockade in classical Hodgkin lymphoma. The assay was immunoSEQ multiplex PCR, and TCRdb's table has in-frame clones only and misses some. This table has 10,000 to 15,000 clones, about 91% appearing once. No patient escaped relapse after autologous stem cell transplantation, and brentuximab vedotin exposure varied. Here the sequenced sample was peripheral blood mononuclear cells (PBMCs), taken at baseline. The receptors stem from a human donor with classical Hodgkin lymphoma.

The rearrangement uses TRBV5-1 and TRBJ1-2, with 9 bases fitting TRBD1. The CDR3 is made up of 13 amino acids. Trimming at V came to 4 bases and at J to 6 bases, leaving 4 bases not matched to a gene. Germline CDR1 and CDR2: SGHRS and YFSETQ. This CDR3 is CASSGGQGHGYTF. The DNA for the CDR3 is TGCGCCAGCAGCGGGGGACAGGGTCATGGCTACACCTTC.

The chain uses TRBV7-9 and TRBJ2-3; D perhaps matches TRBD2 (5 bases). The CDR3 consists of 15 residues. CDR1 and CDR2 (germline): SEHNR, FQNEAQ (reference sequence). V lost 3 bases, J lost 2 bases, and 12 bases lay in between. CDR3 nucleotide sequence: TGTGCCAGCAGCTTTTCCAGCGGTATCACAGATACGCAGTATTTT. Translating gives CASSFSSGITDTQYF.

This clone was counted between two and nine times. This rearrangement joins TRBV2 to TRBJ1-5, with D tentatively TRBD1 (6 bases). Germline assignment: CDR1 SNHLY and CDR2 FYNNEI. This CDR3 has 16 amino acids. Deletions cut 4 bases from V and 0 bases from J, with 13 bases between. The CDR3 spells CASSARTVDSNQPQHF. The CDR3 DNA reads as TGTGCCAGCAGTGCCCGGACAGTAGATAGCAATCAGCCCCAGCATTTT.

DNA of the CDR3: TGTGCCATCAGTGGGACACAAGAGACCCAGTACTTC. Its translation: CAISGTQETQYF. The V call is TRBV10-3, the J call TRBJ2-5, with a possible D match to TRBD1 (5 bases). Between the trimmed V and J ends, which lost 4 bases and 2 bases, there was a span of 5 bases. Germline lookup yields CDR1 ENHRY and CDR2 SYGVKD. There are 12 residues in the CDR3.

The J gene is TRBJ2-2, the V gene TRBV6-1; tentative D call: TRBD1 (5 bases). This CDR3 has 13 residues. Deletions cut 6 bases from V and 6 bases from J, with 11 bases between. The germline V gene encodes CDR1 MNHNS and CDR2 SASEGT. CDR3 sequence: CASSAGRPGELFF. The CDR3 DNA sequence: TGTGCCAGCAGCGCAGGGCGCCCCGGGGAGCTGTTTTTT.

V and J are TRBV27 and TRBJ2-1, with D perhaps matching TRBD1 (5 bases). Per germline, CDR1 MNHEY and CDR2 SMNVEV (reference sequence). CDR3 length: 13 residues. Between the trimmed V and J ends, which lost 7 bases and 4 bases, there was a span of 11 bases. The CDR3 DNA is TGTGCCAGCAAGGGGCCCCTTTACAATGAGCAGTTCTTC. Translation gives CASKGPLYNEQFF.

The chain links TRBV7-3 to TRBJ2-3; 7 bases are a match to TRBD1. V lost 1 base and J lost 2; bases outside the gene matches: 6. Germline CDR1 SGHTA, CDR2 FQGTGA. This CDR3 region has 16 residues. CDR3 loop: CASSLRPGTATDTQYF. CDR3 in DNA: TGTGCCAGCAGCTTAAGACCGGGGACAGCCACAGATACGCAGTATTTT.

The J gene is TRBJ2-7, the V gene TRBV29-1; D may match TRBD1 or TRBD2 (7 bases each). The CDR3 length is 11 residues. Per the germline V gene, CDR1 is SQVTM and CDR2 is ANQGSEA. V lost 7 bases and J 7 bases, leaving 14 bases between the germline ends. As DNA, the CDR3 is TGCAGCGGACAGGGAGGGGGAGAGCAGTACTTC. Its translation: CSGQGGGEQYF.

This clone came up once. The CDR3 is CASSSESSYNEQFF. CDR3 nucleotide sequence: TGTGCCAGCAGTTCGGAGAGCTCCTACAATGAGCAGTTCTTC. V gene TRBV6-6 combines with J gene TRBJ2-1; D is ambiguous. The V end was cut by 4 bases, the J end by 0 bases, with 7 bases between. The germline V gene has CDR1 MNHNY and CDR2 SVGAGI (reference sequence). The CDR3 loop spans 14 amino acids.

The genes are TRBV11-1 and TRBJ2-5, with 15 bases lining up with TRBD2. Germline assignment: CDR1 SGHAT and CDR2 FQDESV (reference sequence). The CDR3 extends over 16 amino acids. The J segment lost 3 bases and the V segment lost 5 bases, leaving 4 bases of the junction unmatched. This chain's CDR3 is CASSGGLAGGEETQYF. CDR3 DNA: TGTGCCAGCAGCGGGGGACTAGCGGGGGGAGAAGAGACCCAGTACTTC.

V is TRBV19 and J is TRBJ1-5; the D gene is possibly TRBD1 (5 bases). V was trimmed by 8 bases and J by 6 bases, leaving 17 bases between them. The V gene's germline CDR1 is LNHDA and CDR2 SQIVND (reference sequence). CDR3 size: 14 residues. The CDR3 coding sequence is TGTGCCAGTCTCTACAGCCTCACAGGTCAGCCCCAGCATTTT. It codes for CASLYSLTGQPQHF.

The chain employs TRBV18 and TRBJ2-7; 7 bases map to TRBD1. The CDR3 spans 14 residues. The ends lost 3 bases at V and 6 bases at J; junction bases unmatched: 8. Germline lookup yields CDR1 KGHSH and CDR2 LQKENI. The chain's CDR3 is CASSPSQGVGEQYF. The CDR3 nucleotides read TGTGCCAGCTCACCGTCGCAGGGGGTTGGCGAGCAGTACTTC.

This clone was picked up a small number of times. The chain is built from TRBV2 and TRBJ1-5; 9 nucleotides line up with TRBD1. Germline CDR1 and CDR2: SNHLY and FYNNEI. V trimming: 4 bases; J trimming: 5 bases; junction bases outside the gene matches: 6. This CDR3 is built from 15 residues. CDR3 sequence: CASSAQGQGDQPQHF. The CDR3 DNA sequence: TGTGCCAGCAGTGCCCAGGGACAGGGAGATCAGCCCCAGCATTTT.

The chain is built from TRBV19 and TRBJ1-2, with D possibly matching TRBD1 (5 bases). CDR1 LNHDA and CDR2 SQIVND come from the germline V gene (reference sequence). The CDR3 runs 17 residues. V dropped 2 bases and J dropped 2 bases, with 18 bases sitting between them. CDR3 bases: TGTGCCAGTAGTATACTCATCAGGGACGAGAAGAACTATGGCTACACCTTC. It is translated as CASSILIRDEKNYGYTF.

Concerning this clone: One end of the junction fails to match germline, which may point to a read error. The CDR3 loop reads CASTELAGGPDTQYF. CDR3 nucleotide sequence: TGTGCCAGCACTGAACTAGCGGGGGGGCCAGATACGCAGTATTTT. The V call is TRBV2, the J call TRBJ2-3; 13 bases line up with TRBD2. This CDR3 spans 15 amino acids. CDR1 SNHLY and CDR2 FYNNEI come from the germline V gene.

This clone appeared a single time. The CDR3 reads CASSYLREQYF. Written as DNA, the CDR3 is TGTGCCAGCAGTTACCTTCGTGAGCAGTACTTC. The genes are TRBV6-5 and TRBJ2-7; D unclear. CDR1 and CDR2 from the germline V gene are MNHEY and SVGAGI. CDR3 length: 11 residues. Trimming left V 2 bases short and J 7 bases short, with 6 bases between.

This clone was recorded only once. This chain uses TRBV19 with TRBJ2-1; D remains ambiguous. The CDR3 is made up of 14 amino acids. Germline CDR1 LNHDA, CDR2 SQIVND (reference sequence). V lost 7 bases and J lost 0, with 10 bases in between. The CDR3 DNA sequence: TGTGCCAGTACTACCGAGAGCTCCTACAATGAGCAGTTCTTC. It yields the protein CASTTESSYNEQFF.

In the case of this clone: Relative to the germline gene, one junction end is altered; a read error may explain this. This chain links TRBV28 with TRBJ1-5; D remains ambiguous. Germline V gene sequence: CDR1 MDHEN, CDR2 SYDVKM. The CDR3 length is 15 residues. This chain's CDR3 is CASSLPTLGNQPRHF. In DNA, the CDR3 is TGTGCCAGCAGTCTCCCGACTCTGGGTAATCAGCCCCGGCATTTT.

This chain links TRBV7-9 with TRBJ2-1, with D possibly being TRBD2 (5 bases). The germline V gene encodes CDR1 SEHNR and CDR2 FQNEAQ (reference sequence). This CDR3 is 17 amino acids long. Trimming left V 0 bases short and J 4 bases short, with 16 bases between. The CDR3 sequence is CASSLARGISRYNEQFF. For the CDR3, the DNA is TGTGCCAGCAGCTTAGCACGGGGAATTAGCAGGTACAATGAGCAGTTCTTC.

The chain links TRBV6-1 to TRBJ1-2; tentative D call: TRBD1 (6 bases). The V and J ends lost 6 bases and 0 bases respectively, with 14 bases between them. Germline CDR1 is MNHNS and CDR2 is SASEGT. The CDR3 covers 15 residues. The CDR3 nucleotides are TGTGCCAGCAGAACAGGGTCCTCCCCTAACTATGGCTACACCTTC. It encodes CASRTGSSPNYGYTF.

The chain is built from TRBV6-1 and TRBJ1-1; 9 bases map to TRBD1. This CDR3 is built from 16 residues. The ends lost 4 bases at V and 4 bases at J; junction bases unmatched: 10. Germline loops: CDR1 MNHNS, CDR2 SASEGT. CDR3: CASSGRTGVGSTEAFF. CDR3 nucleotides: TGTGCCAGCAGTGGCCGGACAGGGGTGGGTAGCACTGAAGCTTTCTTT.